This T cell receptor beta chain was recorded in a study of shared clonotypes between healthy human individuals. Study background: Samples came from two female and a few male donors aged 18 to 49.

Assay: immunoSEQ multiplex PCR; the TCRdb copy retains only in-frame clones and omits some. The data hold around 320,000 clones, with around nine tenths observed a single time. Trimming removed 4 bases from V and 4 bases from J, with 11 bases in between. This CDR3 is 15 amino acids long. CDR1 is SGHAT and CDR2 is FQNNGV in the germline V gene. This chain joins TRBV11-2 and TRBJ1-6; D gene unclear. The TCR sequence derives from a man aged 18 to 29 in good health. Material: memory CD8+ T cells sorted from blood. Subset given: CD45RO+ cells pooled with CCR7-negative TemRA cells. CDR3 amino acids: CASSSLDLYNSPLHF. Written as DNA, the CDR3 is TGTGCCAGCAGCTCCCTCGACCTATATAATTCACCCCTCCACTTT. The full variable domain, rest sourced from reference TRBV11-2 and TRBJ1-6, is EAGVAQSPRYKIIEKRQSVAFWCNPISGHATLYWYQQILGQGPKLLIQFQNNGVVDDSQLPKDRFSAERLKGVDSTLKIQPAKLEDSAVYLCASSSLDLYNSPLHFGNGTRLTVT.